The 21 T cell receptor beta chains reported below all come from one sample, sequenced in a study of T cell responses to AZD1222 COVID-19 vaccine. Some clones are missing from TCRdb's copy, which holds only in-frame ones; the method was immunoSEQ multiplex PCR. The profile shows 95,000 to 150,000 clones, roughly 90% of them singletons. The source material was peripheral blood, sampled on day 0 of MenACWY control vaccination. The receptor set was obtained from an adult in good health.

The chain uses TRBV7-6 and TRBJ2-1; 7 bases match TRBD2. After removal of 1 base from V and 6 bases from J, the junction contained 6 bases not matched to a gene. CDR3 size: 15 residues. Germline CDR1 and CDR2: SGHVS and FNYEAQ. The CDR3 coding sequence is TGTGCCAGCAGCTTAGAGGGGACTAAGTCCAATGAGCAGTTCTTC. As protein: CASSLEGTKSNEQFF. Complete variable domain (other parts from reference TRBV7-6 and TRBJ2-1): GAGVSQSPRYKVTKRGQDVALRCDPISGHVSLYWYRQALGQGPEFLTYFNYEAQQDKSGLPNDRFSAERPEGSISTLTIQRTEQRDSAMYRCASSLEGTKSNEQFFGPGTRLTVL.

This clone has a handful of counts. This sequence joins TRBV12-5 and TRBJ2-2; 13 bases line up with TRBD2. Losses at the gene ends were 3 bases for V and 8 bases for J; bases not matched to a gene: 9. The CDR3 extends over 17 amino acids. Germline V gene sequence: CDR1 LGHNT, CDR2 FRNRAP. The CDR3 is CASGFQNLGLAGGELFF. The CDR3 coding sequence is TGTGCTAGTGGTTTTCAAAACCTGGGACTAGCGGGAGGGGAGCTGTTTTTT.

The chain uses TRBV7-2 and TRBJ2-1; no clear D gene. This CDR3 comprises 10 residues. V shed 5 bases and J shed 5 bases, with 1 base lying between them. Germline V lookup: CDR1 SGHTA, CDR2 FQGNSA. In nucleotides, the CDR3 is TGTGCCAGCAGCAACAATGAGCAGTTCTTC. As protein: CASSNNEQFF.

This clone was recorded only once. CDR3 in amino acids: CASRPGLAQPQHF. The CDR3 DNA reads as TGTGCCAGCAGACCAGGCCTGGCCCAGCCCCAGCATTTT. V gene TRBV12-3 or TRBV12-4 combines with J gene TRBJ1-5; D is ambiguous. V lost 6 bases and J 7 bases, leaving 13 bases between the germline ends. The CDR3 has 13 amino acids.

The DNA of the CDR3 is TGTGCCAGCAGTATGCCAGGGGGCAGGCTCCACTTT. Residues: CASSMPGGRLHF. The V and J genes are TRBV6-5 and TRBJ1-6; 8 bases agree with TRBD1. V dropped 5 bases and J dropped 16; count of bases not matched to a gene: 7. CDR1 is MNHEY and CDR2 is SVGAGI in the germline V gene. This CDR3 has 12 residues.

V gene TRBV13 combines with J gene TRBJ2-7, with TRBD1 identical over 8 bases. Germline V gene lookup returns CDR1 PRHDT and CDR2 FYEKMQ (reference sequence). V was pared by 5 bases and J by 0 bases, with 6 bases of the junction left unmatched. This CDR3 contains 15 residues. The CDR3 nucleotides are TGTGCCAGCAGCGTGGACAGGGTGAGCTCCTACGAGCAGTACTTC. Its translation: CASSVDRVSSYEQYF. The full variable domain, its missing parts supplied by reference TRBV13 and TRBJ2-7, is AAGVIQSPRHLIKEKRETATLKCYPIPRHDTVYWYQQGPGQDPQFLISFYEKMQSDKGSIPDRFSAQQFSDYHSELNMSSLELGDSALYFCASSVDRVSSYEQYFGPGTRLTVT.

DNA of the CDR3: TGTGCCAGCAGCTTAGGACAGGGTCTAGATACGCAGTATTTT. As protein: CASSLGQGLDTQYF. The V and J genes are TRBV11-3 and TRBJ2-3, with TRBD1 matching 7 bases. V was pared by 1 base and J by 5 bases, with 3 bases of the junction left unmatched. Per the germline V gene, CDR1 is SGHNT and CDR2 is YENEEA. The CDR3 loop spans 14 amino acids.

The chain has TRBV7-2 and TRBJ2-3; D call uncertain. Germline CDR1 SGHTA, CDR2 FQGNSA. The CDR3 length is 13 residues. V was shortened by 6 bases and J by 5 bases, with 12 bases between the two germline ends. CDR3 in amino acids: CASRTPPGDTQYF. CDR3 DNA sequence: TGTGCCAGCAGAACCCCTCCCGGAGATACGCAGTATTTT.

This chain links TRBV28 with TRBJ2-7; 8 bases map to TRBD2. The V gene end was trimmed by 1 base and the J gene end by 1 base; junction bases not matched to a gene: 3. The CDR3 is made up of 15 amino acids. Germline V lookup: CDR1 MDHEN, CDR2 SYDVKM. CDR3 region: CASSLLGTRSYEQYF. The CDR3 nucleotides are TGTGCCAGCAGTTTATTAGGGACTAGGTCCTACGAGCAGTACTTC.

The CDR3: CASSQGSSGGYEQYF. CDR3 DNA sequence: TGCGCCAGCAGCCAAGGGAGCAGCGGGGGATACGAGCAGTACTTC. J is TRBJ2-7 and V is TRBV4-1; TRBD2 matches at 8 bases. The J segment lost 4 bases and the V segment lost 1 base, leaving 6 bases of the junction unmatched. The V gene's germline CDR1 is MGHRA and CDR2 YSYEKL. This CDR3 is 15 amino acids long.

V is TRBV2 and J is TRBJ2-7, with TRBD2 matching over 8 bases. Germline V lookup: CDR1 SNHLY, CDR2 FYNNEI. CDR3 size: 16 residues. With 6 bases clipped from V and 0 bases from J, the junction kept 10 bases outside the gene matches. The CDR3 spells CASRAAEAGDSYEQYF. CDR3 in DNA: TGTGCCAGCAGGGCCGCGGAAGCGGGAGACTCCTACGAGCAGTACTTC. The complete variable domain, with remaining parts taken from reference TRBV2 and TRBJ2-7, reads EPEVTQTPSHQVTQMGQEVILRCVPISNHLYFYWYRQILGQKVEFLVSFYNNEISEKSEIFDDQFSVERPDGSNFTLKIRSTKLEDSAMYFCASRAAEAGDSYEQYFGPGTRLTVT.

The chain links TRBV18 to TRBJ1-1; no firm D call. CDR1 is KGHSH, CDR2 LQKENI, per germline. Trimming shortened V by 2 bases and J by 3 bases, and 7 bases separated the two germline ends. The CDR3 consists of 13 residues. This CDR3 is CASSPDGYTEAFF. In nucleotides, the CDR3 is TGTGCCAGCTCACCAGACGGATACACTGAAGCTTTCTTT.

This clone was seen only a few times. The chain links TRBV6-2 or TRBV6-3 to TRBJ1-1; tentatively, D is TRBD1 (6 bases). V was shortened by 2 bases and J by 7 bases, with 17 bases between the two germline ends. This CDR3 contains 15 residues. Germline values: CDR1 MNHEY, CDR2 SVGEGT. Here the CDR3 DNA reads TGTGCCAGCAGTTACCCCGAGGACAGACCTAGTGAAGCTTTCTTT. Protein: CASSYPEDRPSEAFF.

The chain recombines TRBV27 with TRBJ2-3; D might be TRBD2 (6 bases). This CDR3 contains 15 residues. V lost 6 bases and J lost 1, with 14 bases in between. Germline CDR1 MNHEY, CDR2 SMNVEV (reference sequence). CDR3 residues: CASRRRAGGTDTQYF. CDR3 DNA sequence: TGTGCCAGCAGGCGGAGGGCCGGAGGCACAGATACGCAGTATTTT.

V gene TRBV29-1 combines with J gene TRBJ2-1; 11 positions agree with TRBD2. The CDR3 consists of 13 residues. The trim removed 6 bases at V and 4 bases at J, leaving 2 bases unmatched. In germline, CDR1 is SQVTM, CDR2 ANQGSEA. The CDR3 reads CSVGTSGYNEQFF. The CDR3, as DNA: TGCAGCGTAGGGACTAGCGGATACAATGAGCAGTTCTTC.

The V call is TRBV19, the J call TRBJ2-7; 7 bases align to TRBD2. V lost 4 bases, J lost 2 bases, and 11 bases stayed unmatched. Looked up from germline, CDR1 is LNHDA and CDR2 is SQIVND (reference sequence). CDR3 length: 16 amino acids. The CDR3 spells CASSNPGGGSPYEQYF. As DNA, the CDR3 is TGTGCCAGTAGTAACCCTGGGGGGGGTTCACCCTACGAGCAGTACTTC.

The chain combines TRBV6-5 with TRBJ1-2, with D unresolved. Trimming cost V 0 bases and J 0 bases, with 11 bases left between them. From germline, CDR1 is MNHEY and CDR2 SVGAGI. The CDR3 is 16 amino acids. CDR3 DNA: TGTGCCAGCAGTTACTCCGGCAGAACCTCTAACTATGGCTACACCTTC. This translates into CASSYSGRTSNYGYTF.

The CDR3 nucleotides read TGTGCCAGTAGTATAGCAGGGGACCAGCCCCAGCATTTT. It is translated as CASSIAGDQPQHF. The chain couples TRBV19 to TRBJ1-5; tentatively, D is TRBD1 (6 bases). Germline-derived CDR1 and CDR2 are LNHDA and SQIVND (reference sequence). The CDR3 is made up of 13 amino acids. Trimming removed 1 base at V and 7 bases at J, with 8 bases between.

This CDR3 reads CASTDGTNRLNEQFF. As DNA, the CDR3 is TGTGCCAGCACCGACGGGACTAACCGTCTCAATGAGCAGTTCTTC. V gene TRBV5-4 combines with J gene TRBJ2-1, with TRBD2 identical over 7 bases. Germline V gene data show CDR1 as SGHNT and CDR2 as YYREEE (reference sequence). After removal of 6 bases from V and 6 bases from J, the junction contained 12 bases not matched to a gene. The CDR3 has 15 residues.

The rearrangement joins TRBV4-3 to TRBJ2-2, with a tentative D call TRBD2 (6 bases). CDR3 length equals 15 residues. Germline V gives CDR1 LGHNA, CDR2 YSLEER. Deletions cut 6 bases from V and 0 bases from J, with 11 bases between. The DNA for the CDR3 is TGCGCCAGCAGGGGAGGACCGACGAACACCGGGGAGCTGTTTTTT. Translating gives CASRGGPTNTGELFF.

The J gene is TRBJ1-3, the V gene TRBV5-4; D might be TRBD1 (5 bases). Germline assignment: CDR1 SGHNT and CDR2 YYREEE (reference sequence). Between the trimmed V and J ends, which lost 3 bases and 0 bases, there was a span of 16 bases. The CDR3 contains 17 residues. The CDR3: CASSSPVPGYSGNTIYF. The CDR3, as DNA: TGTGCCAGCAGCTCGCCGGTACCAGGGTACTCTGGAAACACCATATATTTT.